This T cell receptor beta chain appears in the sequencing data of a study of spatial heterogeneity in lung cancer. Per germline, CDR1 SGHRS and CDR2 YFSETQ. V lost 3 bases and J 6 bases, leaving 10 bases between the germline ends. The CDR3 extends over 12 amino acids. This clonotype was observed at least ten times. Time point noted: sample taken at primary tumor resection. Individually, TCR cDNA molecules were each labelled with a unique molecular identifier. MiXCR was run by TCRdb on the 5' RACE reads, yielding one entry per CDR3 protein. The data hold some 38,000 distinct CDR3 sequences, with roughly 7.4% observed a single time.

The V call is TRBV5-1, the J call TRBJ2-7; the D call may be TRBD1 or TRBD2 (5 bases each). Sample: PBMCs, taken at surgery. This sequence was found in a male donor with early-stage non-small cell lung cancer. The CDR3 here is CASSSVGTEQYF. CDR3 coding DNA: TGCGCCAGCAGCTCCGTAGGGACCGAGCAGTACTTC.